The 21 T cell receptor beta chains presented below share a single source sample, sequenced in a study of response to subunit inactivated influenza vaccine. Via MiXCR, TCRdb re-called the RT-PCR reads, giving one row per CDR3 protein. Altogether 500,000 to 600,000 distinct CDR3 sequences are present, around 11% being singletons, with the ten largest covering approximately 9.9%. These data are also associated with another study on T cells expressing NK-cell markers. That study reports: cDNA encoding TCR beta was synthesized via 5'RACE template switching incorporating UMIs.

The source material was PBMCs from blood, sampled on the day of vaccination. All receptors come from a man in his forties or fifties who received an inactivated influenza vaccine.

This chain links TRBV10-3 with TRBJ2-3, with 14 bases matching TRBD2. V dropped 6 bases and J dropped 2; count of bases not matched to a gene: 13. The CDR3 spans 19 residues. Germline CDR1 reads ENHRY; CDR2 reads SYGVKD. The CDR3 sequence is CAISMGLAGVPNITDTQYF. The CDR3 DNA reads TGTGCCATCAGCATGGGACTAGCGGGGGTCCCGAACATCACAGATACGCAGTATTTT.

The CDR3: CASSSGRAGEQFF. In nucleotides, the CDR3 is TGTGCCAGCAGCTCCGGCCGTGCAGGGGAGCAGTTCTTC. V and J are TRBV7-6 and TRBJ2-1; D might be TRBD1 (5 bases). V was clipped by 4 bases and J by 10 bases, with 14 bases between them. The CDR3 runs 13 residues. Germline V CDR1 and CDR2: SGHVS, FNYEAQ.

The CDR3 nucleotides read TGTGCCAGCAGTCCAGGGGAGGGGACTGAAGCTTTCTTT. Residues: CASSPGEGTEAFF. The chain carries TRBV12-3 or TRBV12-4 and TRBJ1-1; D perhaps matches TRBD1 (6 bases). The germline V and J ends were trimmed by 5 bases and 5 bases, with 12 bases remaining between them. CDR3 length: 13 amino acids.

The chain uses TRBV7-2 and TRBJ2-3, with no clear D. The V end lost 5 bases, the J end lost 6 bases, and 15 bases lay between the germline ends. In germline, CDR1 is SGHTA, CDR2 FQGNSA. The CDR3 runs to 14 residues. This chain's CDR3 is CASSAPSGWDTQYF. CDR3 in DNA: TGTGCCAGCAGCGCCCCCTCGGGCTGGGATACGCAGTATTTT.

This clonotype was recorded a few times. The chain combines TRBV29-1 with TRBJ2-5; 16 bases are shared with TRBD2. V shed 4 bases, J shed 7 bases, and the junction held 12 bases outside the gene matches. The CDR3 is 17 residues long. In germline, CDR1 is SQVTM, CDR2 ANQGSEA. The CDR3 coding sequence is TGCAGCGTTGTGGGGACTAGCGGGAGGGCCCTTGCTGGGACCCAGTACTTC. This translates into CSVVGTSGRALAGTQYF.

This clonotype was recorded a few times. This sequence joins TRBV4-3 and TRBJ2-5; possible D gene TRBD1, 6 bases. The V and J ends lost 0 bases and 5 bases respectively, with 13 bases between them. This CDR3 is built from 15 residues. Looked up from germline, CDR1 is LGHNA and CDR2 is YSLEER. CDR3 residues: CASSQDWGRVETQYF. The CDR3 nucleotides are TGCGCCAGCAGCCAAGATTGGGGGCGCGTCGAGACCCAGTACTTC.

This chain uses TRBV28 with TRBJ1-1; 7 bases align to TRBD1. Looked up from germline, CDR1 is MDHEN and CDR2 is SYDVKM. V was clipped by 4 bases and J by 4 bases; unmatched bases: 9. The CDR3 contains 15 residues. The CDR3: CASSSPGQVSTEAFF. The CDR3 coding sequence is TGTGCCAGCAGTTCCCCCGGACAGGTGAGCACTGAAGCTTTCTTT.

This clonotype was observed many times. The chain couples TRBV3-1 to TRBJ1-3; no definite D call. CDR1 LGHDT and CDR2 YNNKEL come from the germline V gene (reference sequence). This CDR3 is built from 14 residues. V was clipped by 1 base and J by 11 bases, with 15 bases between them. CDR3: CASSQGFRGRAIYF. In nucleotides, the CDR3 is TGTGCCAGCAGCCAAGGGTTTCGCGGAAGGGCCATATATTTT.

The V and J genes are TRBV6-2 or TRBV6-3 and TRBJ2-7; TRBD2 matches at 7 bases. Looked up from germline, CDR1 is MNHEY and CDR2 is SVGEGT. The CDR3 loop spans 14 amino acids. The trim removed 2 bases at V and 8 bases at J, leaving 9 bases unmatched. The CDR3 here is CASSYDLRGRKQYF. As DNA, the CDR3 is TGTGCCAGCAGTTACGATTTGCGGGGGAGGAAGCAGTACTTC.

The CDR3 DNA reads TGTGCCAGCAGCCAGGGGAGGAATAACTATGGCTACACCTTC. As protein: CASSQGRNNYGYTF. This chain links TRBV6-1 with TRBJ1-2; D possibly corresponds to TRBD1 (6 bases). Germline values: CDR1 MNHNS, CDR2 SASEGT. The CDR3 contains 14 residues. V was shortened by 6 bases and J by 1 base, with 12 bases between the two germline ends.

The chain's CDR3 is CSARVRDWAKNIQYF. The CDR3 bases are TGCAGTGCTCGGGTTCGGGACTGGGCCAAAAACATTCAGTACTTC. The gene calls are TRBV20-1 and TRBJ2-4; D may be TRBD2 (6 bases). V shed 5 bases and J shed 1 base, with 15 bases lying between them. The CDR3 loop spans 15 amino acids. Per germline, CDR1 DFQATT and CDR2 SNEGSKA (reference sequence).

This rearrangement joins TRBV28 to TRBJ2-3, with 7 bases aligning to TRBD1. CDR1 and CDR2 from the germline V gene are MDHEN and SYDVKM. The V and J ends lost 5 bases and 7 bases, in that order; junction bases with no gene match: 9. The length of the CDR3 is 14 residues. The CDR3 loop is CASSTQGPTNTQYF. CDR3 nucleotides: TGTGCCAGCAGTACACAGGGGCCCACCAATACGCAGTATTTT.

This clonotype was seen only a few times. The gene calls are TRBV12-3 or TRBV12-4 and TRBJ2-5; TRBD1 is a possible D gene (6 bases). Trimming removed 1 base from V and 1 base from J, with 13 bases in between. The CDR3 is made up of 16 amino acids. The CDR3 DNA reads as TGTGCCAGCAGTTTAGTCAGGGGTAGCTCCCAAGAGACCCAGTACTTC. Translated: CASSLVRGSSQETQYF.

This clonotype was seen a handful of times. CDR3 bases: TGTGCCAGCAGTACATCCTTTAGACCCGATTCACCCCTCCACTTT. Translated, it gives CASSTSFRPDSPLHF. The rearrangement uses TRBV6-2 or TRBV6-3 and TRBJ1-6, with D hard to call. The CDR3 has 15 amino acids. Germline lookup yields CDR1 MNHEY and CDR2 SVGEGT. Trimming stripped 5 bases from V and 8 bases from J, with 16 bases between.

In its sample, this clonotype was seen many times. This chain uses TRBV12-3 or TRBV12-4 with TRBJ2-2; 9 bases are shared with TRBD2. The CDR3 is 16 residues long. V lost 3 bases and J lost 1; bases outside the gene matches: 3. CDR3 nucleotides: TGTGCCAGCAGTTTCTTTAGCGGGGGGAACACCGGGGAGCTGTTTTTT. It specifies CASSFFSGGNTGELFF.

The gene calls are TRBV7-8 and TRBJ2-5; possibly TRBD1 for D (5 bases). The CDR3 has 15 residues. Germline V lookup: CDR1 SGHVS, CDR2 FQNEAQ. Deletions cut 2 bases from V and 4 bases from J, with 14 bases between. CDR3 coding DNA: TGTGCCAGCAGCTTATCCGAAGGGGTGGGAGAGACCCAGTACTTC. It specifies CASSLSEGVGETQYF. Full variable domain (rest looked up from reference TRBV7-8 and TRBJ2-5): GAGVSQSPRYKVAKRGQDVALRCDPISGHVSLFWYQQALGQGPEFLTYFQNEAQLDKSGLPSDRFFAERPEGSVSTLKIQRTQQEDSAVYLCASSLSEGVGETQYFGPGTRLLVL.

The V call is TRBV6-2 or TRBV6-3, the J call TRBJ2-2; D may be TRBD1 (6 bases). The CDR3 spans 16 residues. V gave up 7 bases and J gave up 2 bases, with 17 bases separating them. From germline, CDR1 is MNHEY and CDR2 SVGEGT. The CDR3 loop reads CASTLTGPFNTGELFF. DNA of the CDR3: TGTGCCAGCACCCTAACAGGGCCCTTTAACACCGGGGAGCTGTTTTTT.

This chain links TRBV10-3 with TRBJ2-7; TRBD1 agrees at 9 bases. Germline trimming cut 2 bases from V and 0 bases from J; bases unmatched to any gene: 11. This CDR3 is built from 18 residues. Germline CDR1 is ENHRY and CDR2 is SYGVKD. In DNA, the CDR3 is TGTGCCATCAGTGAGCGACTACTGACGGACAGGGGCTCCTACGAGCAGTACTTC. Protein: CAISERLLTDRGSYEQYF.

This clonotype was seen only a few times. The chain couples TRBV28 to TRBJ2-1; D uncertain. Germline V lookup: CDR1 MDHEN, CDR2 SYDVKM. The ends were cut back, 6 bases at V and 5 bases at J, with 17 bases in the middle. This CDR3 is 15 amino acids long. The CDR3 nucleotides are TGTGCCAGCAGCAAACCCCCATTTTTGAACAATGAGCAGTTCTTC. It specifies CASSKPPFLNNEQFF.

The rearrangement joins TRBV9 to TRBJ2-7, with TRBD2 matching over 7 bases. Trimming cost V 0 bases and J 1 base; bases outside gene matches: 10. Looked up from germline, CDR1 is SGDLS and CDR2 is YYNGEE. The CDR3 totals 17 residues. CDR3 DNA: TGTGCCAGCAGCGTAGGTCCTAGCGGAGGACTTTCCTACGAGCAGTACTTC. Translation gives CASSVGPSGGLSYEQYF.

The chain has TRBV6-1 and TRBJ2-3, with 11 bases matching TRBD2. The length of the CDR3 is 14 residues. Germline lookup yields CDR1 MNHNS and CDR2 SASEGT. J gave up 11 bases and V 1 base, and 5 bases lay outside the gene matches. The CDR3 region has the DNA TGTGCCAGCAGTGAAGGTACTAGCGGGAGTGTGCAGTATTTT. Translated, it gives CASSEGTSGSVQYF.